What follows is one T cell receptor beta chain and its context. Its target is unknown. Primers for the PCR totalled 60 Vbeta and 13 Jbeta. Measured with immunoSEQ multiplex PCR; TCRdb has only the in-frame clones, and not every one. The table lists some 110,000 clones. This sample is drawn from a study of cytomegalovirus exposure and HLA in healthy donors. Turning to the study itself: Earlier, 90 million to 140 million unique TCR beta sequences were recovered from roughly 200 million T cells by an analysis.

The study's findings and limits: TCR beta sequences reportedly predicted most subjects' HLA-A and HLA-B alleles accurately. When analyzed later, a missense DCLRE1C variant was found to be linked to TCR beta V- and J-gene trimming.

This TCR was sampled from a man in his forties or fifties in good health and CMV-seropositive. Sequenced material: PBMCs.

CDR3: CASSSGLYEQYF. As DNA, the CDR3 is TGTGCCAGCAGCTCGGGACTTTACGAGCAGTACTTC. The rearrangement links TRBV5-4 to TRBJ2-7, with D perhaps matching TRBD2 (6 bases). The CDR3 has 12 amino acids. From germline, CDR1 is SGHNT and CDR2 YYREEE (reference sequence). With 3 bases removed from V and 4 bases from J, the gap between germline ends came to 8 bases.